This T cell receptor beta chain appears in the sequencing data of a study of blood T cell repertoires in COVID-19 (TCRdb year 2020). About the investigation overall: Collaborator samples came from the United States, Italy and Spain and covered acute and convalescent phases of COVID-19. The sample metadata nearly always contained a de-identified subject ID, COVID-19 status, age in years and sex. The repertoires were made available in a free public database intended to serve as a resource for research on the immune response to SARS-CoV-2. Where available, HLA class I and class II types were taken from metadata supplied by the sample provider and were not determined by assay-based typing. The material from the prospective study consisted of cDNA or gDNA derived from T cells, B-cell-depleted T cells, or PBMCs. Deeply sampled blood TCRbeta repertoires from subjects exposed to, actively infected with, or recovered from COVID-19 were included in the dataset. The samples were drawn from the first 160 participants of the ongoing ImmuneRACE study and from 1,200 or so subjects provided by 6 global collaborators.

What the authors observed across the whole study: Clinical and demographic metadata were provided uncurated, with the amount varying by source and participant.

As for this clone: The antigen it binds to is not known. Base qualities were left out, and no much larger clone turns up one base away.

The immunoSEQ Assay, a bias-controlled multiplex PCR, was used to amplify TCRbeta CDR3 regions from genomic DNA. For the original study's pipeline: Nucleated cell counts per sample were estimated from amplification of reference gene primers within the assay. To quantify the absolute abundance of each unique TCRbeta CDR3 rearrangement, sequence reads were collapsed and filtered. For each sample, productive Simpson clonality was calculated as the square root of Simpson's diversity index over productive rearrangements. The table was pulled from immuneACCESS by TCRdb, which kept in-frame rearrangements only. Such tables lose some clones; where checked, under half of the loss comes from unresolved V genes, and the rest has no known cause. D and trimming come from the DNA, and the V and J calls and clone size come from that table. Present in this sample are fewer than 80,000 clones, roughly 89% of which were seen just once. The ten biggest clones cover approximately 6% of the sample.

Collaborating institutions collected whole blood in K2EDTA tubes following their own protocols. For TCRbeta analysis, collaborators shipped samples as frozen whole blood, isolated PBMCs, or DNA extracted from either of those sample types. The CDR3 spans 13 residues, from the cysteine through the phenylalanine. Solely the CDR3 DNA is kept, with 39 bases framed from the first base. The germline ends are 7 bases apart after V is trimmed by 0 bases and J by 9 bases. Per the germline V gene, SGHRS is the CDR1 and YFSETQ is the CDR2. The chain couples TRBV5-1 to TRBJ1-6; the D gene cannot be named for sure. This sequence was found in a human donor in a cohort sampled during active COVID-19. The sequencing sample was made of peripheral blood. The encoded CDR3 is CASSLAGRSPLHF. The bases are TGCGCCAGCAGCTTGGCCGGTCGTTCACCCCTCCACTTT.